These 10 T cell receptor beta chains originate from one sample sequenced in a study of T-cell memory formation after mild COVID-19. Each CDR3 protein gets one entry after TCRdb re-called the 5' RACE reads with MiXCR. Here the sample spans about 200,000 distinct CDR3 sequences, 9.5% being singletons. Sequences were obtained from PBMCs or a T cell subset sorted from them (not recorded which). The receptors come from a young man who had mild COVID-19 (a few samples of this study predate the infection). Cell type and time point are not known.

The V and J genes are TRBV5-1 and TRBJ1-4; possible D gene TRBD1, 6 bases. The V and J ends lost 6 bases and 5 bases respectively, with 11 bases between them. This CDR3 contains 13 residues. Germline CDR1 is SGHRS and CDR2 is YFSETQ. The CDR3 nucleotides are TGCGCCAGCATGGCGCAGGGGAATGAAAAACTGTTTTTT. Translated, it gives CASMAQGNEKLFF. Filled out from reference TRBV5-1 and TRBJ1-4, the complete variable domain reads KAGVTQTPRYLIKTRGQQVTLSCSPISGHRSVSWYQQTPGQGLQFLFEYFSETQRNKGNFPGRFSGRQFSNSRSEMNVSTLELGDSALYLCASMAQGNEKLFFGSGTQLSVL.

This clonotype was picked up a small number of times. The chain is built from TRBV5-1 and TRBJ2-3, with a possible D match to TRBD2 (5 bases). The V gene lost 3 bases and the J gene lost 0 bases, with 11 bases spanning the gap. This CDR3 contains 15 residues. The V gene's germline CDR1 is SGHRS and CDR2 YFSETQ. The CDR3 nucleotides are TGCGCCAGCAGCTCCGGGGTACGGAGCACAGATACGCAGTATTTT. It specifies CASSSGVRSTDTQYF.

This clonotype was counted between two and nine times. The rearrangement links TRBV3-1 to TRBJ2-3, with 8 bases matching TRBD2. CDR3 length: 13 amino acids. Germline CDR1 reads LGHDT; CDR2 reads YNNKEL (reference sequence). The ends lost 7 bases at V and 6 bases at J; junction bases unmatched: 6. The CDR3: CASTGREGDTQYF. In nucleotides, the CDR3 is TGTGCCAGCACCGGACGGGAGGGGGATACGCAGTATTTT.

The sample holds a few counts of this clonotype. The rearrangement links TRBV5-1 to TRBJ1-1; D perhaps matches TRBD1 (6 bases). Per germline, CDR1 SGHRS and CDR2 YFSETQ. V lost 1 base and J 6 bases, leaving 16 bases between the germline ends. This CDR3 is 15 amino acids long. The CDR3 nucleotides are TGCGCCAGCAGCTTGTCAGCAGGGGAATGGGCTGAAGCTTTCTTT. Translated, it gives CASSLSAGEWAEAFF.

This clonotype was seen only a few times. V is TRBV6-2 or TRBV6-3 and J is TRBJ2-2, with D perhaps given as TRBD1 or TRBD2 (6 bases each). This CDR3 comprises 13 residues. Germline V lookup: CDR1 MNHEY, CDR2 SVGEGT. V shed 6 bases and J shed 7 bases, with 12 bases lying between them. The CDR3 protein is CASRWGAGGELFF. DNA for the CDR3: TGTGCCAGCAGGTGGGGGGCCGGCGGGGAGCTGTTTTTT.

This clonotype was seen more than once but under ten times. This chain connects TRBV5-1 to TRBJ2-2; D gene unclear. Germline V gene sequence: CDR1 SGHRS, CDR2 YFSETQ. V was trimmed by 4 bases and J by 4 bases, leaving 8 bases between them. CDR3 size: 13 residues. The CDR3 protein is CASSPFGTGELFF. As DNA, the CDR3 is TGCGCCAGCAGCCCCTTTGGCACCGGGGAGCTGTTTTTT.

This clonotype occurred many times. This chain links TRBV20-1 with TRBJ2-1, with 8 bases aligning to TRBD2. CDR3 length: 17 residues. The germline gives CDR1 DFQATT, CDR2 SNEGSKA (reference sequence). V shed 0 bases and J 4 bases; nucleotides not matched to a gene: 11. The CDR3 DNA is TGCAGTGCTAGAGATAGGTCGGGGACTAGTCTTTACAATGAGCAGTTCTTC. This codes for CSARDRSGTSLYNEQFF.

The V and J genes are TRBV6-1 and TRBJ1-5, with D perhaps matching TRBD1 (5 bases). This CDR3 spans 17 amino acids. V was clipped by 6 bases and J by 1 base, with 19 bases between them. CDR1 MNHNS and CDR2 SASEGT come from the germline V gene. CDR3 in DNA: TGTGCCAGCAGACCCTACAGTGTGGGGGGAAGCAATCAGCCCCAGCATTTT. Amino acid sequence: CASRPYSVGGSNQPQHF.

This clonotype was counted many times. The chain links TRBV5-6 to TRBJ1-1; TRBD1 agrees at 10 bases. CDR1 is SGHDT, CDR2 YYEEEE, per germline. V was clipped by 3 bases and J by 4 bases; unmatched bases: 0. This CDR3 region has 13 residues. CDR3 amino acids: CASSWTGGTEAFF. The CDR3 DNA is TGTGCCAGCAGCTGGACAGGGGGCACTGAAGCTTTCTTT. Complete variable domain (other parts from reference TRBV5-6 and TRBJ1-1): DAGVTQSPTHLIKTRGQQVTLRCSPKSGHDTVSWYQQALGQGPQFIFQYYEEEERQRGNFPDRFSGHQFPNYSSELNVNALLLGDSALYLCASSWTGGTEAFFGQGTRLTVV.

This clonotype was seen a handful of times. This chain joins TRBV7-2 and TRBJ2-3, with TRBD2 matching 11 bases. CDR3 length: 14 residues. Germline assignment: CDR1 SGHTA and CDR2 FQGNSA. J lost 7 bases, V lost 5 bases, and 5 bases had no gene match. Here the CDR3 DNA reads TGTGCCAGCAGCCAGACTAGCGGGGAGAATACGCAGTATTTT. This translates into CASSQTSGENTQYF.